This T cell receptor beta chain comes out of a study of blood T cell repertoires in COVID-19. In the study overall: COVID-19 samples from acute and convalescent phases originated in the United States, Italy and Spain. Nucleic acid was either cDNA or gDNA, and it came from T cells, B-cell-depleted T cells, or PBMCs.

In the source study's methods: For nucleated cells, counts were estimated from reference gene primer amplification. The protocol was immunoSEQ multiplex PCR, while the TCRdb copy is restricted to in-frame clones and leaves out a portion. The D gene and trimming were derived from the DNA, and the V and J assignments and clone size from that table. The table records about 69,000 clones, approximately 79% of them present only once. This CDR3 spans 20 amino acids. After removal of 2 bases from V and 2 bases from J, the junction contained 12 bases not matched to a gene. Germline CDR1 reads LGHNA; CDR2 reads YNFKEQ.

The V call is TRBV4-2, the J call TRBJ2-7; 16 nucleotides agree with TRBD2. Sequencing was carried out using peripheral blood. The source is a human donor in a cohort sampled during active COVID-19. CDR3 protein: CASSQLAPGLAGGPTYEQYF. CDR3 in DNA: TGTGCCAGCAGCCAACTGGCTCCGGGACTAGCGGGAGGGCCTACCTACGAGCAGTACTTC.